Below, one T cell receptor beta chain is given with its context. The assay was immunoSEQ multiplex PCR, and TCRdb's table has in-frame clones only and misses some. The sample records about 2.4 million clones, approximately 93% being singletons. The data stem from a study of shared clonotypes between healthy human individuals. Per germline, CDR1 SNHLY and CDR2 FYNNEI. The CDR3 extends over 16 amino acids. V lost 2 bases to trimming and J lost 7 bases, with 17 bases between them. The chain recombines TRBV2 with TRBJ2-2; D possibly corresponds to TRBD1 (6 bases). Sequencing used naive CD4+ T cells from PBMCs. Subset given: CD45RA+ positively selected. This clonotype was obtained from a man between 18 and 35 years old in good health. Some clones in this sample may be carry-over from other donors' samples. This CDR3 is CASSEIGTGLNGELFF. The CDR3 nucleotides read TGTGCCAGCAGTGAAATCGGTACAGGGCTGAACGGGGAGCTGTTTTTT.